Only a few counts were recorded for the clone carrying this T cell receptor beta chain. Its antigen is not identified. The sample originates from a study of T-cell reconstitution after alpha-beta-depleted transplantation in children. Broader study findings: It was newly produced T cells that mostly accounted for T-cell counts and diversity one year after transplant. Alpha-beta T cells present about two months after transplant were reported to originate from several hundred expanded graft clones. In some patients, recipient T cells and intrathymic progenitors surviving conditioning explained high day-60 diversity.

V dropped 1 base and J dropped 9 bases, with 13 bases sitting between them. This CDR3 is 14 amino acids long. The germline CDR1 and CDR2 sequences are SGHRS and YFSETQ. Unique molecular identifiers were incorporated during preparation of the TCRbeta library. TCRdb re-derived calls from the PCR reads in MiXCR, one entry per CDR3 protein. The sample shows 250,000 to 400,000 distinct CDR3 sequences, roughly 25% of them seen only once. The chain is built from TRBV5-1 and TRBJ2-2; D is possibly TRBD2 (5 bases). This specimen was PBMCs, mostly from graft donor cells, taken 180 days after TCRalphabeta/CD19-depleted stem cell transplant. This TCR was sampled from a male patient between 5 and 17 years old who had a stem cell transplant for acute lymphoblastic leukemia, so the T cells may come from the graft donor. Here the CDR3 DNA reads TGCGCCAGCAGCTTGTCTACGGGGAACCGGGAGCTGTTTTTT. It specifies CASSLSTGNRELFF.